A single sample is the source of the 9 T cell receptor beta chains below, sequenced in a study of STAT5B mutations in CD4+ large granular lymphocyte leukemia. Using immunoSEQ multiplex PCR, the repertoire was profiled, and TCRdb retains in-frame clones only, with some absent. The table records 30,000 or so clones, about 89% of them present only once. Sequenced: CD4+ T cells from blood buffy coats. The receptors were sampled from a human donor in good health.

The chain joins TRBV19 to TRBJ2-1, with D perhaps being TRBD1 or TRBD2 (6 bases each). Trimming removed 7 bases from V and 4 bases from J, with 17 bases in between. Germline V CDR1 and CDR2: LNHDA, SQIVND (reference sequence). CDR3 length equals 15 residues. The CDR3 reads CASNPGGGAYNEQFF. CDR3 DNA: TGTGCCAGTAACCCCGGGGGCGGCGCATACAATGAGCAGTTCTTC.

The rearrangement uses TRBV11-3 and TRBJ2-3, with D perhaps TRBD2 (5 bases). V was pared by 1 base and J by 3 bases, with 8 bases between. Germline V gene lookup returns CDR1 SGHNT and CDR2 YENEEA. The CDR3 totals 14 residues. The CDR3 here is CASSLARGTDTQYF. Here the CDR3 DNA reads TGTGCCAGCAGCTTAGCACGGGGAACAGATACGCAGTATTTT.

The chain joins TRBV4-1 to TRBJ2-7; 7 bases align to TRBD1. V dropped 3 bases and J dropped 3; count of bases not matched to a gene: 8. Germline CDR1 and CDR2: MGHRA and YSYEKL. This CDR3 region has 15 residues. DNA of the CDR3: TGCGCCAGCAGCCAGCGGACAGGATTAGGCTACGAGCAGTACTTC. The encoded protein is CASSQRTGLGYEQYF.

A remark on this clone: Since the CDR3 does not end with the conserved phenylalanine or tryptophan, this likely comes from a read error. The CDR3 DNA reads as TGTGCCAGCAGTTTGGGTCTGAAAAACACTGAAGCTTTCCTT. Protein product: CASSLGLKNTEAFL. The genes are TRBV6-5 and TRBJ1-1; D gene uncertain. V lost 4 bases and J lost 2, with 11 bases in between. The CDR3 covers 14 residues. CDR1 is MNHEY and CDR2 is SVGAGI in the germline V gene.

This chain uses TRBV28 with TRBJ2-7; weak D call: TRBD1 (6 bases). The germline CDR1 and CDR2 sequences are MDHEN and SYDVKM. The CDR3 contains 13 residues. The V and J ends lost 6 bases and 1 base respectively, with 10 bases between them. As DNA, the CDR3 is TGTGCCAGCAGATCAGGGGAGTCCTACGAGCAGTACTTC. This codes for CASRSGESYEQYF.

The chain is built from TRBV11-3 and TRBJ2-3; 7 bases align to TRBD2. The junction had 8 bases not matched to a gene; V was cut back by 7 bases and J by 4 bases. The germline V gene encodes CDR1 SGHNT and CDR2 YENEEA. The CDR3 runs 14 residues. CDR3 nucleotide sequence: TGTGCCAGCATTCCCGGGGGGAGTCCAGATACGCAGTATTTT. Amino acids: CASIPGGSPDTQYF. The full variable domain, in which reference TRBV11-3 and TRBJ2-3 provide the parts outside the CDR3, is EAGVVQSPRYKIIEKKQPVAFWCNPISGHNTLYWYLQNLGQGPELLIRYENEEAVDDSQLPKDRFSAERLKGVDSTLKIQPAELGDSAVYLCASIPGGSPDTQYFGPGTRLTVL.

The chain carries TRBV10-2 and TRBJ2-4; 8 nucleotides line up with TRBD2. Trimming cost V 3 bases and J 8 bases; bases outside gene matches: 3. Germline V gene sequence: CDR1 WSHSY, CDR2 SAAADI. This CDR3 has 13 amino acids. The CDR3, as DNA: TGCGCCAGCAGTGACGGGAGGGGGGACATTCAGTACTTC. This sequence encodes CASSDGRGDIQYF.

The CDR3 DNA follows: TGTGCCAGCAGCTTAGACGACAGGGTCTCCGAGCAGTACTTC. Translating it yields CASSLDDRVSEQYF. The rearrangement links TRBV7-8 to TRBJ2-7; 7 bases fit TRBD1. CDR3 size: 14 residues. The germline V gene has CDR1 SGHVS and CDR2 FQNEAQ. With V trimmed by 1 base and J by 6 bases, 6 bases remained unmatched. The entire variable domain, with the rest obtained from reference TRBV7-8 and TRBJ2-7, is as follows: GAGVSQSPRYKVAKRGQDVALRCDPISGHVSLFWYQQALGQGPEFLTYFQNEAQLDKSGLPSDRFFAERPEGSVSTLKIQRTQQEDSAVYLCASSLDDRVSEQYFGPGTRLTVT.

The rearrangement links TRBV4-1 to TRBJ1-2, with 9 bases lining up with TRBD1. This CDR3 is built from 19 residues. V shed 0 bases, J shed 4 bases, and the junction held 15 bases outside the gene matches. Germline CDR1 MGHRA, CDR2 YSYEKL. The CDR3 DNA reads as TGCGCCAGCAGCCAAGAGGAGGGGACAGGGTTACGGCAATTCTATGGCTACACCTTC. Translation: CASSQEEGTGLRQFYGYTF.